The next 24 T cell receptor beta chains were all read from a single sample in a study of T cells expressing NK-cell markers. TCRdb re-called the 5' RACE reads; one entry per CDR3 protein, DNA not given. The repertoire table contains around 380,000 distinct CDR3 sequences. Sequencing input: blood T cells: a sorted CD56 or NKG2C T cell subset, CD4+ or CD8+ T cells, or bulk PBMC T cells (not recorded which). These receptors all come from a woman between 45 and 65 years old in good health.

The chain has TRBV18 and TRBJ2-1; TCRdb's D call of TRBD2 is untestable without DNA. Germline-derived CDR1 and CDR2 are KGHSH and LQKENI. CDR3 length: 18 amino acids. The CDR3 sequence: CASSPMDSRGRAGNEQFF.

The chain has TRBV12-3 or TRBV12-4 and TRBJ1-6; with no DNA, the TCRdb D assignment of TRBD1 cannot be verified. The CDR3 is 13 residues long. The chain's CDR3 is CASSDRETASLHF.

This chain links TRBV20-1 with TRBJ2-3; the TCRdb D gene call, TRBD2, has no DNA to confirm it. The CDR3 runs to 17 residues. CDR1 and CDR2 from the germline V gene are DFQATT and SNEGSKA (reference sequence). The CDR3 loop reads CSASPGLAGFLSDTQYF.

The V call is TRBV6-6, the J call TRBJ2-7; TCRdb reports TRBD1, a call that lacks DNA to check it against. CDR1 is MNHNY and CDR2 is SVGAGI in the germline V gene (reference sequence). The CDR3 covers 14 residues. This chain's CDR3 is CASSQTRGGAEQYF.

The rearrangement links TRBV7-8 to TRBJ2-1; TCRdb proposes TRBD1, but this gene call is untestable without DNA. This CDR3 spans 15 amino acids. The germline gives CDR1 SGHVS, CDR2 FQNEAQ. The CDR3 reads CASSIQGPGYNEQFF. The whole variable domain, remainder taken from reference TRBV7-8 and TRBJ2-1, is GAGVSQSPRYKVAKRGQDVALRCDPISGHVSLFWYQQALGQGPEFLTYFQNEAQLDKSGLPSDRFFAERPEGSVSTLKIQRTQQEDSAVYLCASSIQGPGYNEQFFGPGTRLTVL.

The genes are TRBV5-1 and TRBJ1-2. In germline, CDR1 is SGHRS, CDR2 YFSETQ. The CDR3 totals 15 residues. CDR3 sequence: CASSLAQGETWGYTF.

The chain joins TRBV5-1 to TRBJ1-2. Germline V gene lookup returns CDR1 SGHRS and CDR2 YFSETQ. This CDR3 has 15 amino acids. The CDR3 region is CASSPEGTGDYGYTF.

The chain links TRBV11-3 to TRBJ2-3; as DNA is missing, the TRBD2 call by TCRdb cannot be tested. Germline V gene lookup returns CDR1 SGHNT and CDR2 YENEEA. The CDR3 length is 16 residues. The CDR3 sequence: CASSLAAGIVTDTQYF.

The chain is built from TRBV11-2 and TRBJ2-5; TCRdb selects TRBD1, and the lack of DNA leaves this call unchecked. The length of the CDR3 is 18 residues. Germline CDR1 and CDR2: SGHAT and FQNNGV. The CDR3: CASSSLPGTGWKAETQYF.

The rearrangement links TRBV12-3 or TRBV12-4 to TRBJ1-1; the D gene TCRdb calls, TRBD1, cannot be checked with no DNA. This CDR3 is 14 amino acids long. The CDR3: CASSISGPETEAFF.

The chain is built from TRBV12-3 or TRBV12-4 and TRBJ2-3; TCRdb proposes TRBD2, but this gene call is untestable without DNA. The CDR3 length is 15 residues. The chain's CDR3 is CASRASGRLPDTQYF.

The chain joins TRBV4-1 to TRBJ1-1; TCRdb proposes TRBD1, but this gene call is untestable without DNA. Germline loops: CDR1 MGHRA, CDR2 YSYEKL. The CDR3 is 15 amino acids. The CDR3 reads CASSQPTGSDTEAFF.

CDR3 region: CASKTFSGSSTDTQYF. The chain joins TRBV11-3 to TRBJ2-3; lacking DNA, the TRBD2 call made by TCRdb goes unchecked. Per the germline V gene, CDR1 is SGHNT and CDR2 is YENEEA. The CDR3 runs to 16 residues. Variable domain in full (rest from reference TRBV11-3 and TRBJ2-3): EAGVVQSPRYKIIEKKQPVAFWCNPISGHNTLYWYLQNLGQGPELLIRYENEEAVDDSQLPKDRFSAERLKGVDSTLKIQPAELGDSAVYLCASKTFSGSSTDTQYFGPGTRLTVL.

The CDR3 protein is CASSSRTSGNQETQYF. The chain carries TRBV28 and TRBJ2-5; checking the TCRdb D call of TRBD2 is not possible without DNA. The germline V gene has CDR1 MDHEN and CDR2 SYDVKM. This CDR3 has 16 residues. Combining the CDR3 with reference TRBV28 and TRBJ2-5 gives the whole variable domain DVKVTQSSRYLVKRTGEKVFLECVQDMDHENMFWYRQDPGLGLRLIYFSYDVKMKEKGDIPEGYSVSREKKERFSLILESASTNQTSMYLCASSSRTSGNQETQYFGPGTRLLVL.

This chain joins TRBV11-2 and TRBJ2-1; with no DNA, the TCRdb D assignment of TRBD2 cannot be verified. The CDR3 covers 15 residues. Germline lookup yields CDR1 SGHAT and CDR2 FQNNGV. CDR3 sequence: CASSLVSGPRSPQFF.

CDR3 amino acids: CASSPTFRRDLGYTF. The chain recombines TRBV12-3 or TRBV12-4 with TRBJ1-2. The CDR3 runs to 15 residues.

This rearrangement joins TRBV12-3 or TRBV12-4 to TRBJ2-1; TCRdb outputs TRBD2, but without DNA this stays unchecked. This CDR3 is 18 amino acids long. The CDR3 sequence is CASSFRVRAKWGDNEQFF.

The V call is TRBV4-1, the J call TRBJ2-7; TCRdb names TRBD1, which stays unverified in the absence of DNA. Germline CDR1 MGHRA, CDR2 YSYEKL. This CDR3 spans 15 amino acids. CDR3 amino acids: CASSQVEGQKYEQYF.

CDR3 protein: CASSVSGALGNEQFF. This chain connects TRBV5-1 to TRBJ2-1; without DNA, the TCRdb call of TRBD2 cannot be checked. Germline V gene lookup returns CDR1 SGHRS and CDR2 YFSETQ. The CDR3 runs 15 residues.

This chain connects TRBV29-1 to TRBJ1-5; TCRdb outputs TRBD1, but without DNA this stays unchecked. Germline CDR1 SQVTM, CDR2 ANQGSEA. There are 13 residues in the CDR3. CDR3 residues: CSALTGPNQPQHF.

The chain has TRBV9 and TRBJ2-3; TCRdb's D call, TRBD2, is unchecked because there is no DNA. The CDR3 extends over 19 amino acids. CDR1 SGDLS and CDR2 YYNGEE come from the germline V gene. CDR3 amino acids: CASSVAPLAGGPSTDTQYF.

The V call is TRBV12-3 or TRBV12-4, the J call TRBJ2-7; TCRdb returns TRBD2, unconfirmable since there is no DNA. The CDR3 totals 16 residues. The CDR3 loop is CASSFVGGNGPYEQYF.

The chain carries TRBV7-6 and TRBJ1-2. The CDR3 has 14 amino acids. Germline V lookup: CDR1 SGHVS, CDR2 FNYEAQ. CDR3 sequence: CASSLAQNDYGYTF. Together with reference TRBV7-6 and TRBJ1-2, the CDR3 gives the full variable domain: GAGVSQSPRYKVTKRGQDVALRCDPISGHVSLYWYRQALGQGPEFLTYFNYEAQQDKSGLPNDRFSAERPEGSISTLTIQRTEQRDSAMYRCASSLAQNDYGYTFGSGTRLTVV.

The gene calls are TRBV9 and TRBJ1-5. Germline CDR1 reads SGDLS; CDR2 reads YYNGEE. This CDR3 spans 15 amino acids. The CDR3 is CASSVGGNSNQPQHF.